A selection of T cell receptor beta chains follows, all from one sample in a study of regulatory T cells in long-lasting Graves disease. MiXCR, applied by TCRdb to the multiplex PCR reads, yields one record per CDR3 protein. The sample records hundreds of thousands of distinct CDR3 sequences, around 15% being singletons. The material sequenced was peripheral blood mononuclear cells (PBMCs), taken at new diagnosis, from a patient treated with antithyroid drugs. These receptors were collected from a female donor with Graves disease. The CDR3 runs from the conserved cysteine through the conserved F or W. The size field is filled for only some rows; it gives once, few, many or a size class.

size,V,J,CDR3
many,TRBV12-5,TRBJ2-7,CASGLVPGDDEQYF
NA,TRBV5-1,TRBJ2-1,CASSRYYGPNEQFF
many,TRBV5-1,TRBJ2-2,CASSRKDDRGRNGELFF
NA,TRBV29-1,TRBJ1-1,CSVGQGGTEAFF
many,TRBV12-3/TRBV12-4,TRBJ1-3,CASTPGWGTGNTIYF
many,TRBV4-1,TRBJ2-7,CASSRGLADTTYEQYF
NA,TRBV10-3,TRBJ2-1,CAISVDSGGSYNEQFF
many,TRBV2,TRBJ2-3,CASSRLDLSTDTQYF
many,TRBV12-3/TRBV12-4,TRBJ2-5,CASAGSGQETQYF
many,TRBV4-1,TRBJ2-1,CASSDRGFQPTNEQFF
many,TRBV27,TRBJ1-6,CASSARTGEASPLHF
NA,TRBV30,TRBJ2-7,CAWIPRGGSYEQYF
few,TRBV15,TRBJ1-3,CATSSFLDSGNTIYF
many,TRBV6-1,TRBJ1-2,CASTSGAKAYGYTF
many,TRBV5-5,TRBJ1-1,CASSSDREAFF
NA,TRBV20-1,TRBJ2-7,CSVRLAGDVNEQYF